The next 12 T cell receptor beta chains were all read from a single sample in a study of T cell clones after liver transplantation. TCRdb's copy holds only in-frame clones and misses some; the assay was immunoSEQ multiplex PCR. This sample has 95,000 to 110,000 clones, with approximately 85% found just once. Sequences were derived from CD4+ T cells from blood, sampled before liver transplant. These receptors came from a human donor who received a liver transplant.

This clone has a handful of counts. The V call is TRBV11-2, the J call TRBJ1-1; D remains unclear. The CDR3 sequence is 15 residues long. Germline lookup yields CDR1 SGHAT and CDR2 FQNNGV. Trimming cost V 5 bases and J 0 bases, with 13 bases left between them. CDR3 protein: CASSGPYVMNTEAFF. CDR3 in DNA: TGTGCCAGCAGCGGGCCGTATGTTATGAACACTGAAGCTTTCTTT.

The V and J genes are TRBV5-5 and TRBJ1-2, with D possibly being TRBD1 (6 bases). CDR1 and CDR2 from the germline V gene are SGHKS and YYEKEE (reference sequence). The CDR3 is made up of 13 amino acids. The V end lost 1 base, the J end lost 8 bases, and 12 bases lay between the germline ends. The CDR3 region is CASSLSWGGGYTF. The CDR3 DNA reads TGTGCCAGCAGCTTGAGCTGGGGGGGCGGCTACACCTTC.

This clone was recorded a few times. This sequence joins TRBV11-1 and TRBJ2-3, with unresolved D. V was cut by 3 bases and J by 4 bases, with 8 bases left in between. CDR3 length: 13 residues. Germline V CDR1 and CDR2: SGHAT, FQDESV (reference sequence). The CDR3 loop is CASSFVVADTQYF. The CDR3 bases are TGTGCCAGCAGCTTCGTAGTTGCAGATACGCAGTATTTT.

This chain uses TRBV27 with TRBJ2-7; perhaps TRBD2 as D (7 bases). The V gene's germline CDR1 is MNHEY and CDR2 SMNVEV (reference sequence). The CDR3 loop spans 14 amino acids. Trimming removed 5 bases from V and 5 bases from J, with 16 bases in between. The CDR3 sequence is CASSAFRGAHEQYF. DNA for the CDR3: TGTGCCAGCAGTGCCTTCCGGGGGGCCCACGAGCAGTACTTC.

This chain uses TRBV5-1 with TRBJ2-7; 12 bases are shared with TRBD2. Germline-derived CDR1 and CDR2 are SGHRS and YFSETQ. CDR3 length: 16 residues. The V gene end was trimmed by 4 bases and the J gene end by 3 bases; junction bases not matched to a gene: 8. CDR3 sequence reads: CASSAKTSGGSYEQYF. DNA of the CDR3: TGCGCCAGCAGCGCTAAGACTAGCGGGGGAAGCTACGAGCAGTACTTC.

The genes are TRBV11-2 and TRBJ2-7; D remains ambiguous. This CDR3 is built from 16 residues. Looked up from germline, CDR1 is SGHAT and CDR2 is FQNNGV. Trimming shortened V by 6 bases and J by 4 bases, and 22 bases separated the two germline ends. CDR3 coding DNA: TGTGCCAGCAGGCCACAAGGGCTAAGAGGAGTTTACGAGCAGTACTTC. This sequence encodes CASRPQGLRGVYEQYF.

This clone has only one observation. The V gene is TRBV6-1, the J gene TRBJ2-7, with 11 bases lining up with TRBD2. This CDR3 has 15 amino acids. Germline values: CDR1 MNHNS, CDR2 SASEGT. Unmatched junction bases numbered 7, after V lost 6 bases and J lost 3 bases. The CDR3 nucleotides read TGTGCCAGCAGCGCACTAGCGGGAGTAATCTACGAGCAGTACTTC. Protein: CASSALAGVIYEQYF.

V and J are TRBV30 and TRBJ1-1, with D unresolved. Germline V CDR1 and CDR2: GTSNPN, SVGIG (reference sequence). The ends were cut back, 4 bases at V and 3 bases at J, with 12 bases in the middle. The CDR3 extends over 13 amino acids. CDR3 region: CAWKRARDTEAFF. The DNA for the CDR3 is TGTGCCTGGAAGAGGGCGAGGGACACTGAAGCTTTCTTT.

This clone showed up just a few times. The CDR3 region has the DNA TGTGCCAGCAGCTTGGGGGTGAGGGGCAAAGAGACCCAGTACTTC. Its translation: CASSLGVRGKETQYF. The chain employs TRBV5-6 and TRBJ2-5; D is tentatively TRBD1 or TRBD2 (5 bases each). V lost 0 bases to trimming and J lost 3 bases, with 12 bases between them. This CDR3 has 15 amino acids. CDR1 and CDR2 (germline): SGHDT, YYEEEE.

The J gene is TRBJ2-7, the V gene TRBV5-5, with D unresolved. Germline CDR1 is SGHKS and CDR2 is YYEKEE (reference sequence). Trimming cost V 0 bases and J 7 bases, with 8 bases left between them. This CDR3 has 12 amino acids. CDR3 protein: CASSLAPREQYF. CDR3 coding DNA: TGTGCCAGCAGCTTGGCTCCCCGTGAGCAGTACTTC.

This chain joins TRBV9 and TRBJ2-2; 12 bases are a match to TRBD1. The CDR3 loop spans 19 amino acids. With 2 bases clipped from V and 6 bases from J, the junction kept 14 bases outside the gene matches. The V gene's germline CDR1 is SGDLS and CDR2 YYNGEE. CDR3 nucleotides: TGTGCCAGCAGCGTCTGGGGACAGGGGGCTTTTGTTGGAGCCGGGGAGCTGTTTTTT. Translated: CASSVWGQGAFVGAGELFF.

The rearrangement joins TRBV18 to TRBJ2-5; D is unclear. Germline lookup yields CDR1 KGHSH and CDR2 LQKENI. The CDR3 totals 16 residues. The V end lost 3 bases, the J end lost 0 bases, and 14 bases lay between the germline ends. The CDR3 sequence: CASSPLSGSYQETQYF. As DNA, the CDR3 is TGTGCCAGCTCACCGCTGTCCGGTTCGTACCAAGAGACCCAGTACTTC.